Below, one T cell receptor beta chain is given with its context. The source of the sample is a study of shared clonotypes between healthy human individuals. Clones were sequenced by immunoSEQ multiplex PCR, and TCRdb holds only the in-frame ones, with some missing. The table has about 2.4 million clones, just over 90% seen once. Germline V gene lookup returns CDR1 MGHRA and CDR2 YSYEKL. This CDR3 comprises 13 residues. Trimming removed 1 base from V and 3 bases from J, with 5 bases in between. The study separated CD4+ cells into CD45RA+ naive and CD45RA-negative memory subsets. The sequenced sample consisted of naive CD4+ T cells sorted from blood. Subset given: CD45RA+ positively selected. This TCR derives from a man aged 18 to 35 in good health. The rearrangement uses TRBV4-1 and TRBJ2-3; D not certain. CDR3: CASSQVVTDTQYF. The CDR3 DNA reads as TGCGCCAGCAGCCAAGTAGTGACAGATACGCAGTATTTT.